This TCR beta chain stems from a study of cytomegalovirus exposure and HLA in healthy donors. Germline CDR1 and CDR2: SEHNR and FQNEAQ (reference sequence). The CDR3 totals 16 residues. The V gene end was trimmed by 0 bases and the J gene end by 4 bases; junction bases not matched to a gene: 4. In regard to this clone: Its specificity is unknown.

The donors were members of the validation cohort comprising over 100 subjects, separate from the approximately 670-subject first cohort. TCRdb keeps only in-frame clones here, not all; method: immunoSEQ multiplex PCR. The sample carries a few hundred thousand clones, 85% to 90% recorded once. Study outcomes and limitations: Rare sequences made up most TCRs, while some public TCRs were found in many donors.

The TCR originated in a woman in her late teens or twenties in good health and CMV-seronegative. Sequenced: PBMCs. The V and J genes are TRBV7-9 and TRBJ2-5; 11 bases align to TRBD1. The CDR3 loop is CASSLAGTGGRETQYF. The CDR3 nucleotides read TGTGCCAGCAGCTTAGCGGGGACAGGGGGGAGAGAGACCCAGTACTTC.